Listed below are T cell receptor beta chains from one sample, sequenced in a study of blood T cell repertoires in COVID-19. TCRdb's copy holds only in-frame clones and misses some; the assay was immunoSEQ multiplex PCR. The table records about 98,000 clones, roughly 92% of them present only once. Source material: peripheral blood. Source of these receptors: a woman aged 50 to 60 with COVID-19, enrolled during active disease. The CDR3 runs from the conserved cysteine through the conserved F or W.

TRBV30	CASDRGGRKGYTF
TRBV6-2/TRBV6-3	CASSYSKGAPYEQYF
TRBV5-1	CASSLEGTGNTEAFF
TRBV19	CASSTGTITDTQYF
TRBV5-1	CASSLWESYNSPLHF
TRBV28	CASSLGTEQFF
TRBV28	CASSSPYRDTLNSPLHF
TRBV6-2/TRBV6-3	CASSWAGVQETQYF
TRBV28	CASTVVQGAGQPQHF
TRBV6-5	CASSYSTALGNEQFF
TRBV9	CASSQRQGNTGELFF
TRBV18	CASSPRRDREAFF
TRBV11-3	CASSSGTVGNTIYF
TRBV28	CASVGTGSLSNYGYTF
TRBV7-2	CASSPQGVQGYGYTF
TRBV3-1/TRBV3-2	CASSQDWSLGKNIQYF